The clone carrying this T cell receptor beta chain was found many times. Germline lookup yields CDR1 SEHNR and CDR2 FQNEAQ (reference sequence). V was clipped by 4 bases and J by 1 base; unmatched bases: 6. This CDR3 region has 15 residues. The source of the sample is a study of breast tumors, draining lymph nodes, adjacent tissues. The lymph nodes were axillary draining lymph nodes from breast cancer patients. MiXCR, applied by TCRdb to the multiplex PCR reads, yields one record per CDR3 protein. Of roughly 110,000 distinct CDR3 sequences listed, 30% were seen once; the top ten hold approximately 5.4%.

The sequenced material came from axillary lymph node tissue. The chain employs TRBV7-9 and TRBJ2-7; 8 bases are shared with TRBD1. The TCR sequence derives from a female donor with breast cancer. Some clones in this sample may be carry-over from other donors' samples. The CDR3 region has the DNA TGTGCCAGCAGCTCGACCGGGACAGGTTCCTACGAGCAGTACTTC. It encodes CASSSTGTGSYEQYF. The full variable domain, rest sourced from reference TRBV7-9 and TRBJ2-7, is DTGVSQNPRHKITKRGQNVTFRCDPISEHNRLYWYRQTLGQGPEFLTYFQNEAQLEKSRLLSDRFSAERPKGSFSTLEIQRTEQGDSAMYLCASSSTGTGSYEQYFGPGTRLTVT.